Listed below are T cell receptor beta chains from one sample, sequenced in a study of shared clonotypes between healthy human individuals. Sequencing was performed with immunoSEQ multiplex PCR; in TCRdb, only in-frame clones are kept and a portion is missing. The sample has approximately 840,000 clones, 96% seen once; the top ten hold about 0.25%. The material sequenced was naive CD8+ T cells sorted from blood. Source of these receptors: a man under 40 in good health. The CDR3 runs from the conserved cysteine through the conserved F or W. The D gene is left open where the match is weak. For some rows the clone size is stated as once, few or many, or as a class when expanded; others skip it.

abundance: once
d_gene: -
j_gene: TRBJ1-4
len: 17
v_gene: TRBV6-1
CDR3aa: CASSGRGGGYTNEKLFF
CDR3nt: TGTGCCAGCAGTGGTCGCGGAGGGGGGTACACTAATGAAAAACTGTTTTTT

abundance: few
d_gene: TRBD1
j_gene: TRBJ2-7
len: 13
v_gene: TRBV29-1
CDR3aa: CSVETGVGYEQYF
CDR3nt: TGCAGCGTTGAGACAGGGGTTGGCTACGAGCAGTACTTC

abundance: -
d_gene: -
j_gene: TRBJ2-7
len: 13
v_gene: TRBV7-9
CDR3aa: CASSQTNPYEQYF
CDR3nt: TGTGCCAGCAGCCAGACGAACCCCTACGAGCAGTACTTC

abundance: -
d_gene: TRBD1
j_gene: TRBJ2-5
len: 15
v_gene: TRBV6-5
CDR3aa: CASSYSTGAEETQYF
CDR3nt: TGTGCCAGCAGTTACTCGACAGGGGCTGAAGAGACCCAGTACTTC

abundance: -
d_gene: -
j_gene: TRBJ1-5
len: 13
v_gene: TRBV13
CDR3aa: CASSLDGNQPQHF
CDR3nt: TGTGCCAGCAGCTTAGACGGGAATCAGCCCCAGCATTTT

abundance: -
d_gene: TRBD1
j_gene: TRBJ1-4
len: 15
v_gene: TRBV11-2
CDR3aa: CASSATGGEGEKLFF
CDR3nt: TGTGCCAGCAGCGCGACAGGGGGCGAGGGTGAAAAACTGTTTTTT

abundance: -
d_gene: TRBD2
j_gene: TRBJ2-1
len: 16
v_gene: TRBV28
CDR3aa: CASKNSGKSSYNEQFF
CDR3nt: TGTGCCAGCAAGAATAGCGGGAAGAGCTCCTACAATGAGCAGTTCTTC

abundance: -
d_gene: -
j_gene: TRBJ1-1
len: 13
v_gene: TRBV7-9
CDR3aa: CASSPRVDTEAFF
CDR3nt: TGTGCCAGCAGCCCCAGGGTTGACACTGAAGCTTTCTTT

abundance: -
d_gene: -
j_gene: TRBJ1-2
len: 13
v_gene: TRBV29-1
CDR3aa: CSVGPRREYGYTF
CDR3nt: TGCAGCGTTGGACCCCGGCGGGAGTATGGCTACACCTTC

abundance: once
d_gene: -
j_gene: TRBJ2-1
len: 13
v_gene: TRBV27
CDR3aa: CASSFPGVHEQFF
CDR3nt: TGTGCCAGCAGTTTTCCAGGGGTACATGAGCAGTTCTTC

abundance: once
d_gene: -
j_gene: TRBJ1-4
len: 16
v_gene: TRBV27
CDR3aa: CASSLRGRTANEKLFF
CDR3nt: TGTGCCAGCAGTTTGAGGGGACGGACAGCTAATGAAAAACTGTTTTTT

abundance: -
d_gene: -
j_gene: TRBJ1-2
len: 14
v_gene: TRBV6-5
CDR3aa: CASSYSKADYGYTF
CDR3nt: TGTGCCAGCAGTTACTCGAAAGCCGACTATGGCTACACCTTC

abundance: -
d_gene: -
j_gene: TRBJ2-6
len: 16
v_gene: TRBV11-2
CDR3aa: CASSLDKDSGANVLTF
CDR3nt: TGTGCCAGCAGCTTAGATAAGGACTCTGGGGCCAACGTCCTGACTTTC

abundance: once
d_gene: TRBD1
j_gene: TRBJ2-7
len: 18
v_gene: TRBV5-5
CDR3aa: CASSLSAPGTGSSYEQYF
CDR3nt: TGTGCCAGCAGCTTGTCTGCCCCCGGGACAGGATCCTCCTACGAGCAGTACTTC

abundance: -
d_gene: TRBD2
j_gene: TRBJ2-7
len: 15
v_gene: TRBV28
CDR3aa: CASSLGREDPYEQYF
CDR3nt: TGTGCCAGCAGTTTAGGGCGGGAGGATCCCTACGAGCAGTACTTC

abundance: -
d_gene: -
j_gene: TRBJ1-5
len: 18
v_gene: TRBV5-8
CDR3aa: CASSLFDRWSSSNQPQHF
CDR3nt: TGTGCCAGCAGCTTGTTTGACAGGTGGTCCAGTAGCAATCAGCCCCAGCATTTT

abundance: -
d_gene: TRBD1
j_gene: TRBJ1-5
len: 14
v_gene: TRBV29-1
CDR3aa: CSVATGQLDQPQHF
CDR3nt: TGCAGCGTTGCGACAGGGCAACTCGATCAGCCCCAGCATTTT

abundance: -
d_gene: -
j_gene: TRBJ2-7
len: 14
v_gene: TRBV7-9
CDR3aa: CASSLGGPGDEQYF
CDR3nt: TGTGCCAGCAGCTTGGGCGGGCCCGGCGACGAGCAGTACTTC